Following are 13 T cell receptor beta chains from one sample sequenced in a study of blood T cell repertoires in COVID-19. The method was immunoSEQ multiplex PCR; TCRdb's version includes in-frame clones alone and lacks a portion of them. The sample comprises around 100,000 clones, 84% of which are singletons, and 4% to 5.5% rests with the top ten. Sequencing was performed on peripheral blood. The source is a human donor in a cohort sampled during active COVID-19.

The chain employs TRBV6-2 or TRBV6-3 and TRBJ2-7; D may be TRBD1 (7 bases). The CDR3 has 16 residues. Trimming removed 0 bases from V and 2 bases from J, with 14 bases in between. Germline CDR1 and CDR2: MNHEY and SVGEGT. Here the CDR3 DNA reads TGTGCCAGCAGTTACTCTGGCAGGGGGGTCCCCTACGAGCAGTACTTC. This encodes CASSYSGRGVPYEQYF.

This chain connects TRBV19 to TRBJ2-1, with TRBD2 as a possible D gene (6 bases). Germline CDR1 and CDR2: LNHDA and SQIVND (reference sequence). The CDR3 spans 16 residues. V lost 4 bases, J lost 8 bases, and 21 bases lay in between. CDR3 bases: TGTGCCAGTAGTAAGGGGTTCTCGGAGGGGAAGGATGAGCAGTTCTTC. This gives the protein CASSKGFSEGKDEQFF.

This clone came up once. V usage is TRBV10-3 and J usage is TRBJ2-7; 7 bases are a match to TRBD1. V lost 11 bases, J lost 6 bases, and 16 bases stayed unmatched. The CDR3 spans 14 residues. From germline, CDR1 is ENHRY and CDR2 SYGVKD. As DNA, the CDR3 is TGTGCCGTGAAACAGGGGCCCGAAGGGCCCGAGCAGTACTTC. Protein product: CAVKQGPEGPEQYF.

V is TRBV6-6 and J is TRBJ2-5; 9 nucleotides match TRBD2. The ends lost 5 bases at V and 3 bases at J; junction bases unmatched: 13. The germline gives CDR1 MNHNY, CDR2 SVGAGI (reference sequence). The CDR3 contains 17 residues. CDR3 amino acids: CASSPNYGLASKETQYF. The CDR3, as DNA: TGTGCCAGCAGTCCAAACTACGGACTAGCGAGTAAAGAGACCCAGTACTTC.

This clone was seen a single time. This chain links TRBV28 with TRBJ2-4; D uncertain. Germline-derived CDR1 and CDR2 are MDHEN and SYDVKM. Trimming pared 5 bases from V and 0 bases from J, leaving 14 bases between. The CDR3 has 16 residues. The CDR3 sequence: CASSTRFFLAKNIQYF. The CDR3 nucleotides are TGTGCCAGCAGTACTCGGTTTTTCCTAGCCAAAAACATTCAGTACTTC. Combining the CDR3 with reference TRBV28 and TRBJ2-4 gives the whole variable domain DVKVTQSSRYLVKRTGEKVFLECVQDMDHENMFWYRQDPGLGLRLIYFSYDVKMKEKGDIPEGYSVSREKKERFSLILESASTNQTSMYLCASSTRFFLAKNIQYFGAGTRLSVL.

This sequence joins TRBV2 and TRBJ2-6; 7 bases align to TRBD1. Germline assignment: CDR1 SNHLY and CDR2 FYNNEI. Trimming took 5 bases from V and 2 from J; bases not matched to a gene: 6. This CDR3 has 16 amino acids. The CDR3 region is CASSPHRGPGANVLTF. DNA of the CDR3: TGTGCCAGCAGTCCCCACAGGGGACCTGGGGCCAACGTCCTGACTTTC. Combining the CDR3 with reference TRBV2 and TRBJ2-6 gives the whole variable domain EPEVTQTPSHQVTQMGQEVILRCVPISNHLYFYWYRQILGQKVEFLVSFYNNEISEKSEIFDDQFSVERPDGSNFTLKIRSTKLEDSAMYFCASSPHRGPGANVLTFGAGSRLTVL.

The chain couples TRBV5-4 to TRBJ2-1; 9 nucleotides match TRBD2. The CDR3 length is 17 residues. The trim removed 3 bases at V and 0 bases at J, leaving 7 bases unmatched. From germline, CDR1 is SGHNT and CDR2 YYREEE (reference sequence). The CDR3 sequence: CASSYEAGGLSYNEQFF. CDR3 sequence (DNA): TGTGCCAGCAGCTACGAGGCGGGGGGGCTCTCCTACAATGAGCAGTTCTTC.

The genes are TRBV7-9 and TRBJ1-1, with unresolved D. V was cut by 2 bases and J by 0 bases, with 10 bases left in between. CDR1 is SEHNR and CDR2 is FQNEAQ in the germline V gene (reference sequence). The CDR3 runs to 15 residues. DNA for the CDR3: TGTGCCAGCAGCTTAAGCGGACGGATGAACACTGAAGCTTTCTTT. Its translation is CASSLSGRMNTEAFF.

The rearrangement links TRBV7-3 to TRBJ2-1, with 8 nucleotides matching TRBD2. The CDR3 totals 15 residues. J was trimmed by 6 bases and V by 4 bases; bases with no gene match: 8. Per the germline V gene, CDR1 is SGHTA and CDR2 is FQGTGA. CDR3 nucleotides: TGTGCCAGCAGCTACAATGCGGGAGGACCCAATGAGCAGTTCTTC. Its translation: CASSYNAGGPNEQFF.

This clone was seen just once. J is TRBJ2-1 and V is TRBV18; 8 bases agree with TRBD1. V shed 2 bases and J 8 bases; nucleotides not matched to a gene: 11. The CDR3 has 16 residues. Germline V gene sequence: CDR1 KGHSH, CDR2 LQKENI. The CDR3 spells CASSPGGTGATDEQFF. For the CDR3, the DNA is TGTGCCAGCTCACCAGGGGGGACAGGTGCGACGGATGAGCAGTTCTTC.

The chain has TRBV7-8 and TRBJ2-7, with 10 bases identical to TRBD2. The CDR3 runs to 15 residues. Germline values: CDR1 SGHVS, CDR2 FQNEAQ. V lost 5 bases, J lost 6 bases, and 10 bases stayed unmatched. CDR3 DNA: TGTGCCAGCAGCCCGGAGCGGGGGGGCCTCGCCGAGCAGTACTTC. Translated: CASSPERGGLAEQYF.

V and J are TRBV28 and TRBJ1-5; 9 nucleotides align to TRBD1. The CDR3 consists of 13 residues. The germline CDR1 and CDR2 sequences are MDHEN and SYDVKM. Losses at the gene ends were 8 bases for V and 5 bases for J; bases not matched to a gene: 4. CDR3 in DNA: TGTGCCAGCGCAAGGACAGGGGATCAGCCCCAGCATTTT. This gives the protein CASARTGDQPQHF. The variable domain in full, completed from reference TRBV28 and TRBJ1-5, reads DVKVTQSSRYLVKRTGEKVFLECVQDMDHENMFWYRQDPGLGLRLIYFSYDVKMKEKGDIPEGYSVSREKKERFSLILESASTNQTSMYLCASARTGDQPQHFGDGTRLSIL.

The J gene is TRBJ2-7, the V gene TRBV2; 9 bases fit TRBD1. The CDR3 covers 12 residues. Germline CDR1 reads SNHLY; CDR2 reads FYNNEI. V lost 8 bases to trimming and J lost 5 bases; unmatched junction nucleotides: 4. The CDR3 coding sequence is TGTGCCAGCGCGGACAGGGGCGACGAGCAGTACTTC. It codes for CASADRGDEQYF.